Following are 31 T cell receptor beta chains from one sample sequenced in a study of OX40 agonist ivuxolimab in advanced cancers. The assay was immunoSEQ multiplex PCR, and TCRdb's table has in-frame clones only and misses some. In the table there are 65,000 or so clones, roughly nine tenths of which are singletons. Sequencing used CD4+ or CD8+ T cells sorted from blood, obtained in a trial of the OX40 agonist ivuxolimab. Receptors were obtained from an adult with an advanced solid tumor such as melanoma, head and neck, liver or kidney cancer.

This clone occurred once. The chain combines TRBV6-1 with TRBJ1-5; 9 bases match TRBD1. Germline V gene lookup returns CDR1 MNHNS and CDR2 SASEGT. The CDR3 spans 16 residues. The V and J ends lost 4 bases and 2 bases, in that order; junction bases with no gene match: 6. The CDR3 DNA reads TGTGCCAGCAGTGGGGGACAGGGCGAAGGCAATCAGCCCCAGCATTTT. This sequence encodes CASSGGQGEGNQPQHF.

The count of this clone is one. The chain uses TRBV27 and TRBJ1-1; 8 bases align to TRBD1. The CDR3 runs to 15 residues. V lost 7 bases to trimming and J lost 5 bases; unmatched junction nucleotides: 12. Germline V gene data show CDR1 as MNHEY and CDR2 as SMNVEV (reference sequence). For the CDR3, the DNA is TGTGCCAGCACTTCCCGGGGACAGGCGCGTACTGAAGCTTTCTTT. Its protein is CASTSRGQARTEAFF.

The rearrangement joins TRBV7-9 to TRBJ1-2; D perhaps matches TRBD1 (5 bases). Looked up from germline, CDR1 is SEHNR and CDR2 is FQNEAQ (reference sequence). V lost 5 bases and J 3 bases, leaving 13 bases between the germline ends. This CDR3 has 14 amino acids. The CDR3 loop reads CASSPVGRDYGYTF. As DNA, the CDR3 is TGTGCCAGCAGCCCAGTGGGACGGGACTATGGCTACACCTTC.

The chain combines TRBV5-6 with TRBJ1-6, with D tentatively TRBD1 (5 bases). Trimming took off 4 bases at V and 0 bases at J, with 14 bases between the two ends. From germline, CDR1 is SGHDT and CDR2 YYEEEE. The CDR3 contains 17 residues. CDR3 residues: CASSGGTPSSYNSPLHF. DNA of the CDR3: TGTGCCAGCAGCGGGGGGACGCCGAGCTCCTATAATTCACCCCTCCACTTT. Drawing the rest from reference TRBV5-6 and TRBJ1-6, the complete variable domain is DAGVTQSPTHLIKTRGQQVTLRCSPKSGHDTVSWYQQALGQGPQFIFQYYEEEERQRGNFPDRFSGHQFPNYSSELNVNALLLGDSALYLCASSGGTPSSYNSPLHFGNGTRLTVT.

The CDR3 DNA sequence: TGCAGCGTTGAAGATCCCAGGACCACTGAAGCTTTCTTT. It translates to CSVEDPRTTEAFF. This chain joins TRBV29-1 and TRBJ1-1; D not resolved. V was shortened by 0 bases and J by 4 bases, with 9 bases between the two germline ends. The CDR3 spans 13 residues. CDR1 and CDR2 from the germline V gene are SQVTM and ANQGSEA.

The chain carries TRBV18 and TRBJ2-1; D gene uncertain. This CDR3 spans 12 amino acids. With 5 bases removed from V and 10 bases from J, the gap between germline ends came to 12 bases. CDR1 KGHSH and CDR2 LQKENI come from the germline V gene. The CDR3 DNA sequence: TGTGCCAGCTCAACACAGCCCCACGAGCAGTTCTTC. Amino acid sequence: CASSTQPHEQFF.

This clone was counted a single time. The CDR3 spells CASSPPDRPMNTEAFF. In DNA, the CDR3 is TGCGCCAGCAGCCCTCCGGACAGGCCGATGAACACTGAAGCTTTCTTT. The chain joins TRBV5-1 to TRBJ1-1, with TRBD1 matching over 7 bases. The CDR3 loop spans 16 amino acids. The J segment lost 0 bases and the V segment lost 4 bases, leaving 9 bases of the junction unmatched. Germline lookup yields CDR1 SGHRS and CDR2 YFSETQ.

CDR3 region: CASSATPGQSYGYTF. CDR3 coding DNA: TGCGCCAGCAGCGCCACTCCGGGACAGTCCTATGGCTACACCTTC. This chain links TRBV5-1 with TRBJ1-2; 7 bases align to TRBD1. With 4 bases clipped from V and 4 bases from J, the junction kept 10 bases outside the gene matches. Germline CDR1 and CDR2: SGHRS and YFSETQ. The CDR3 covers 15 residues.

The chain couples TRBV5-4 to TRBJ2-7, with D uncertain. The CDR3 totals 14 residues. Trimming took 4 bases from V and 4 from J, leaving 15 bases between them. In germline, CDR1 is SGHNT, CDR2 YYREEE (reference sequence). The chain's CDR3 is CASSTDSRVYEQYF. DNA of the CDR3: TGTGCCAGCAGCACCGACTCCCGGGTGTACGAGCAGTACTTC.

This clone was detected only a few times. V is TRBV5-4 and J is TRBJ1-2; D remains ambiguous. The V end was cut by 2 bases, the J end by 0 bases, with 11 bases between. The CDR3 loop spans 15 amino acids. Germline lookup yields CDR1 SGHNT and CDR2 YYREEE (reference sequence). The CDR3 DNA reads as TGTGCCAGCAGCTTTGCGGGAAGCGCTAACTATGGCTACACCTTC. The encoded protein is CASSFAGSANYGYTF.

The genes are TRBV9 and TRBJ1-1; 8 positions agree with TRBD1. V gave up 0 bases and J gave up 3 bases; unmatched junction bases: 7. CDR3 length: 16 residues. Germline CDR1 SGDLS, CDR2 YYNGEE. The CDR3 spells CASSVEGDRYYTEAFF. CDR3 DNA: TGTGCCAGCAGCGTAGAGGGGGACAGGTATTACACTGAAGCTTTCTTT.

This chain uses TRBV14 with TRBJ2-2; a possible D gene is TRBD2 (5 bases). CDR1 is SGHDN, CDR2 FVKESK, per germline. V shed 1 base and J shed 6 bases, with 9 bases lying between them. This CDR3 has 14 amino acids. CDR3 sequence: CASSQAGRAGELFF. DNA for the CDR3: TGTGCCAGCAGCCAAGCTGGGCGGGCCGGGGAGCTGTTTTTT.

The chain uses TRBV6-6 and TRBJ2-7; 10 bases agree with TRBD1. J lost 6 bases, V lost 5 bases, and 7 bases had no gene match. The germline V gene has CDR1 MNHNY and CDR2 SVGAGI (reference sequence). The CDR3 has 14 amino acids. The CDR3 sequence: CASSPGTGVLEQYF. In DNA form, the CDR3 reads TGTGCCAGCAGTCCCGGGACAGGGGTTCTCGAGCAGTACTTC.

CDR3 sequence reads: CASRPVLPNTEAFF. In DNA form, the CDR3 reads TGTGCCAGCAGGCCCGTGCTACCGAACACTGAAGCTTTCTTT. The V and J genes are TRBV6-5 and TRBJ1-1; D gene uncertain. Germline V CDR1 and CDR2: MNHEY, SVGAGI. The ends were cut back, 6 bases at V and 1 base at J, with 12 bases in the middle. There are 14 residues in the CDR3.

This rearrangement joins TRBV6-4 to TRBJ2-1; TRBD1 might be the D (6 bases). This CDR3 region has 15 residues. CDR1 and CDR2 from the germline V gene are MRHNA and SNTAGT. V was trimmed by 3 bases and J by 1 base, leaving 10 bases between them. CDR3 sequence: CASSEFDRSYNEQFF. CDR3 nucleotides: TGTGCCAGCAGTGAATTCGACAGGTCCTACAATGAGCAGTTCTTC.

This chain links TRBV30 with TRBJ1-4; perhaps TRBD1 as D (6 bases). The germline gives CDR1 GTSNPN, CDR2 SVGIG (reference sequence). V was clipped by 0 bases and J by 1 base, with 6 bases between them. There are 14 residues in the CDR3. CDR3 region: CAWSVQGTNEKLFF. CDR3 coding DNA: TGTGCCTGGAGTGTACAGGGAACTAATGAAAAACTGTTTTTT.

The rearrangement uses TRBV5-1 and TRBJ1-4; 10 bases fit TRBD1. The germline V gene encodes CDR1 SGHRS and CDR2 YFSETQ. V gave up 4 bases and J gave up 8 bases; unmatched junction bases: 11. This CDR3 is built from 16 residues. In DNA form, the CDR3 reads TGCGCCAGCAGCGATGCGCCGGGACAGGGGCGGGAAAAACTGTTTTTT. Protein product: CASSDAPGQGREKLFF.

The chain carries TRBV6-5 and TRBJ1-1, with D unresolved. There are 13 residues in the CDR3. Between the trimmed V and J ends, which lost 7 bases and 5 bases, there was a span of 14 bases. Germline CDR1 reads MNHEY; CDR2 reads SVGAGI. CDR3: CASTPAAGTEAFF. The DNA of the CDR3 is TGTGCCAGCACCCCGGCCGCGGGGACTGAAGCTTTCTTT.

This clone was observed a handful of times. The chain has TRBV6-6 and TRBJ1-1, with a possible D match to TRBD1 (6 bases). The CDR3 runs to 14 residues. Germline CDR1 reads MNHNY; CDR2 reads SVGAGI (reference sequence). The V gene lost 5 bases and the J gene lost 8 bases, with 18 bases spanning the gap. The CDR3 DNA follows: TGTGCCAGCAGTGTCTCCCCCGGGACATCAGAAGCTTTCTTT. This translates into CASSVSPGTSEAFF.

The rearrangement joins TRBV28 to TRBJ2-4, with D perhaps being TRBD1 or TRBD2 (6 bases each). The CDR3 covers 14 residues. V was shortened by 5 bases and J by 2 bases, with 10 bases between the two germline ends. Germline CDR1 and CDR2: MDHEN and SYDVKM. CDR3 sequence reads: CASSQGGSKNIQYF. CDR3 sequence (DNA): TGTGCCAGCAGTCAAGGGGGGTCCAAAAACATTCAGTACTTC.

This clone was counted a single time. A read error may account for a junction end that differs from germline. This chain uses TRBV7-7 with TRBJ1-3; D may be TRBD1 (6 bases). Germline assignment: CDR1 SSHAT and CDR2 FNYEAQ (reference sequence). The CDR3 is 15 amino acids. CDR3 in DNA: TGTGCTAGCAGCCCGGACAGTGTTACTGGAAACACCATATATTTT. Translated: CASSPDSVTGNTIYF.

This chain uses TRBV19 with TRBJ2-1, with TRBD1 matching over 7 bases. This CDR3 contains 15 residues. The germline V gene encodes CDR1 LNHDA and CDR2 SQIVND (reference sequence). Germline trimming cut 6 bases from V and 7 bases from J; bases unmatched to any gene: 12. CDR3 DNA: TGTGCCAGTAGCACCTGGCAGGGGGTTAAAAATGAGCAGTTCTTC. It encodes CASSTWQGVKNEQFF.

The chain recombines TRBV2 with TRBJ2-7; 7 bases are a match to TRBD1. The germline gives CDR1 SNHLY, CDR2 FYNNEI. With 6 bases clipped from V and 2 bases from J, the junction kept 1 base outside the gene matches. The CDR3 has 12 amino acids. CDR3 sequence: CASRQGAYEQYF. Written as DNA, the CDR3 is TGTGCCAGCAGGCAGGGGGCCTACGAGCAGTACTTC.

The rearrangement links TRBV7-3 to TRBJ1-1, with unresolved D. CDR1 and CDR2 (germline): SGHTA, FQGTGA. The V gene lost 1 base and the J gene lost 1 base, with 10 bases spanning the gap. CDR3 length: 15 residues. The CDR3 DNA is TGTGCCAGCAGCTTAAAGGCAGGAGCGAACACTGAAGCTTTCTTT. It translates to CASSLKAGANTEAFF. Full variable domain (remainder filled in from reference TRBV7-3 and TRBJ1-1): GAGVSQTPSNKVTEKGKYVELRCDPISGHTALYWYRQSLGQGPEFLIYFQGTGAADDSGLPNDRFFAVRPEGSVSTLKIQRTERGDSAVYLCASSLKAGANTEAFFGQGTRLTVV.

This sequence joins TRBV6-1 and TRBJ1-5; D is uncertain. This CDR3 is 14 amino acids long. Trimming shortened V by 5 bases and J by 4 bases, and 12 bases separated the two germline ends. The germline V gene encodes CDR1 MNHNS and CDR2 SASEGT. The CDR3 region has the DNA TGTGCCAGCAGTCCCTCGGTCAGAAATCAGCCCCAGCATTTT. Its translation is CASSPSVRNQPQHF.

This clone occurred once. The chain has TRBV11-2 and TRBJ1-1; weak D call: TRBD1 (6 bases). This CDR3 region has 17 residues. Germline values: CDR1 SGHAT, CDR2 FQNNGV. The V and J ends lost 5 bases and 1 base respectively, with 20 bases between them. CDR3 amino acids: CASSQGGGIEGNTEAFF. The DNA of the CDR3 is TGTGCCAGCAGCCAAGGGGGGGGAATCGAAGGGAACACTGAAGCTTTCTTT. Together with reference TRBV11-2 and TRBJ1-1, the CDR3 gives the full variable domain: EAGVAQSPRYKIIEKRQSVAFWCNPISGHATLYWYQQILGQGPKLLIQFQNNGVVDDSQLPKDRFSAERLKGVDSTLKIQPAKLEDSAVYLCASSQGGGIEGNTEAFFGQGTRLTVV.

The genes are TRBV28 and TRBJ2-5; perhaps TRBD2 as D (5 bases). Germline V gene data show CDR1 as MDHEN and CDR2 as SYDVKM. The CDR3 has 12 residues. The V and J ends lost 8 bases and 5 bases respectively, with 12 bases between them. In DNA, the CDR3 is TGTGCCAGCGCAAACCCGGGGGAGACCCAGTACTTC. Its translation is CASANPGETQYF.

V is TRBV27 and J is TRBJ2-7, with 8 bases aligning to TRBD2. The CDR3 covers 15 residues. Per the germline V gene, CDR1 is MNHEY and CDR2 is SMNVEV (reference sequence). J lost 12 bases, V lost 0 bases, and 13 bases had no gene match. The CDR3 nucleotides read TGTGCCAGCAGTTTATCCGGGACTAGTACGGCGAGGTGGTACTTC. This translates into CASSLSGTSTARWYF.

This clone appeared once. V and J are TRBV29-1 and TRBJ2-3, with D uncertain. The CDR3 sequence is 13 residues long. Looked up from germline, CDR1 is SQVTM and CDR2 is ANQGSEA. Trimming pared 4 bases from V and 2 bases from J, leaving 10 bases between. Here the CDR3 reads CSVASRNTDTQYF. In DNA, the CDR3 is TGCAGCGTTGCTTCGCGTAACACAGATACGCAGTATTTT.

The V call is TRBV10-3, the J call TRBJ2-1; TRBD2 matches 7 bases. The CDR3 length is 13 residues. Germline V gene data show CDR1 as ENHRY and CDR2 as SYGVKD. Losses at the gene ends were 4 bases for V and 9 bases for J; bases not matched to a gene: 6. DNA of the CDR3: TGTGCCATCAGTGCGGGCGGGAGTGGTGAGCAGTTCTTC. Translated, it gives CAISAGGSGEQFF.

This clone was picked up a small number of times. Sequence at one end of the junction differs from germline and may be a read error. J is TRBJ2-5 and V is TRBV7-7, with a possible D match to TRBD1 (6 bases). From germline, CDR1 is SSHAT and CDR2 FNYEAQ (reference sequence). The CDR3 is made up of 13 amino acids. For the CDR3, the DNA is TGTGCTAGCAGCCCACAGGGTAGGGAGACCCAGTACTTC. This codes for CASSPQGRETQYF.